Below are 8 T cell receptor beta chains sequenced from a single sample in a study of CD8 T cells in ankylosing spondylitis. Study observations and caveats: What seemed typical of ankylosing spondylitis blood was a TCR beta motif built from several highly homologous variants.

No antigen has been identified for these receptors. One entry per CDR3 protein, called by TCRdb with MiXCR from the 5' RACE reads. The sample carries roughly 700,000 distinct CDR3 sequences, roughly 19% recorded once. The specimen sequenced was blood, either unsorted or a sorted T cell fraction (not recorded which). These receptor sequences come from a male donor with ankylosing spondylitis.

The V call is TRBV10-1, the J call TRBJ2-3, with no clear D. Trimming shortened V by 0 bases and J by 2 bases, and 6 bases separated the two germline ends. Germline V CDR1 and CDR2: WNHNN, SYGVQD (reference sequence). The CDR3 loop spans 14 amino acids. The CDR3 sequence: CASSESYVTDTQYF. CDR3 nucleotides: TGCGCCAGCAGTGAGTCGTATGTCACAGATACGCAGTATTTT.

This clonotype showed up many times. The chain employs TRBV4-1 and TRBJ2-1; 8 bases agree with TRBD1. Germline assignment: CDR1 MGHRA and CDR2 YSYEKL. V lost 1 base, J lost 4 bases, and 6 bases stayed unmatched. The CDR3 is 16 residues long. This chain's CDR3 is CASSQGQGTPYNEQFF. CDR3 coding DNA: TGCGCCAGCAGCCAAGGACAGGGGACTCCTTACAATGAGCAGTTCTTC.

The CDR3 loop reads CSAKKPGGTGGETQYF. CDR3 DNA sequence: TGCAGTGCTAAAAAGCCCGGGGGGACAGGGGGAGAGACCCAGTACTTC. The chain couples TRBV20-1 to TRBJ2-5; 11 nucleotides line up with TRBD1. With V trimmed by 4 bases and J by 4 bases, 11 bases remained unmatched. CDR1 is DFQATT and CDR2 is SNEGSKA in the germline V gene (reference sequence). The CDR3 covers 16 residues.

With respect to this clonotype: Because it lacks the conserved phenylalanine or tryptophan at the end, this CDR3 is likely a read error. J is TRBJ2-5 and V is TRBV20-1; TRBD2 matches 7 bases. The CDR3 loop spans 15 amino acids. Per germline, CDR1 DFQATT and CDR2 SNEGSKA (reference sequence). Germline trimming cut 3 bases from V and 4 bases from J; bases unmatched to any gene: 11. CDR3 in DNA: TGCAGTGCTAGGCCAATGGGGGGAGGGCCAGAGACCCAGTACTCC. Its protein product is CSARPMGGGPETQYS.

This clonotype has just a few counts. This chain joins TRBV20-1 and TRBJ1-5; D gene ambiguous. CDR3 size: 12 residues. The V end was cut by 4 bases, the J end by 4 bases, with 8 bases between. Germline loops: CDR1 DFQATT, CDR2 SNEGSKA (reference sequence). CDR3 region: CSAISRNQPQHF. The CDR3 nucleotides read TGCAGTGCTATCAGTCGGAATCAGCCCCAGCATTTT.

The chain couples TRBV28 to TRBJ2-7, with D possibly matching TRBD1 (6 bases). V was trimmed by 3 bases and J by 5 bases, leaving 20 bases between them. The CDR3 extends over 16 amino acids. The V gene's germline CDR1 is MDHEN and CDR2 SYDVKM. The CDR3 nucleotides read TGTGCCAGCAGTTTTCTGGGGACACCCCGGGATCACGAGCAGTACTTC. Translation: CASSFLGTPRDHEQYF.

This clonotype was counted between two and nine times. The V call is TRBV27, the J call TRBJ2-1; D unclear. Deletions cut 5 bases from V and 3 bases from J, with 14 bases between. This CDR3 contains 15 residues. Germline V gene data show CDR1 as MNHEY and CDR2 as SMNVEV (reference sequence). The CDR3 sequence: CASSPIRGFYNEQFF. Here the CDR3 DNA reads TGTGCCAGCAGTCCCATCCGTGGATTCTACAATGAGCAGTTCTTC.

This clonotype was seen a handful of times. The rearrangement uses TRBV12-3 or TRBV12-4 and TRBJ2-5; D is unresolved. Trimming stripped 2 bases from V and 5 bases from J, with 6 bases between. This CDR3 has 12 residues. CDR3 in DNA: TGTGCCAGCAGTTTACTCGCCGAGACCCAGTACTTC. It yields the protein CASSLLAETQYF.